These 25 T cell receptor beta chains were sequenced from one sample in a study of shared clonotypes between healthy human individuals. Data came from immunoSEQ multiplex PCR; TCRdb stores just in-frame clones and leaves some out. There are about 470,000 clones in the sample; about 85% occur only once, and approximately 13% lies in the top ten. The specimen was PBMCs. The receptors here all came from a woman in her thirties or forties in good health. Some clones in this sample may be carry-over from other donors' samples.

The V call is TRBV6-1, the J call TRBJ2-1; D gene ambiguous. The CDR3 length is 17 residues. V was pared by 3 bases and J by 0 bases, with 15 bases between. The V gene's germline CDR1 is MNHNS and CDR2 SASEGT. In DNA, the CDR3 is TGTGCCAGCAGTGATGACCGGGCCCTAGGCTCCTACAATGAGCAGTTCTTC. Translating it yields CASSDDRALGSYNEQFF.

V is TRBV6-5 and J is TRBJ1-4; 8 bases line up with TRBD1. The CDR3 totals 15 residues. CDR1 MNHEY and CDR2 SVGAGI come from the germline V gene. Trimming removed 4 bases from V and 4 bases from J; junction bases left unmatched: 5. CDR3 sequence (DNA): TGTGCCAGCAGTTTGACAGGGGATGTTAATGAAAAACTGTTTTTT. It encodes CASSLTGDVNEKLFF.

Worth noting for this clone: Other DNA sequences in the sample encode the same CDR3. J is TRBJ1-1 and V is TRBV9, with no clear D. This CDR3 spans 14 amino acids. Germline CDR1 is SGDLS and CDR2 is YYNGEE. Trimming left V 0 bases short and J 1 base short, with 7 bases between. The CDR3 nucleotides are TGTGCCAGCAGCGTAGGTCCAGAGAACACTGAAGCTTTCTTT. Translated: CASSVGPENTEAFF.

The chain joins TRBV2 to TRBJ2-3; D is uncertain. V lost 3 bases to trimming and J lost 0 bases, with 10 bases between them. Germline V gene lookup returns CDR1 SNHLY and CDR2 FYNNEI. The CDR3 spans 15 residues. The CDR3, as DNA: TGTGCCAGCAGTGATTCACTGACTAGCACAGATACGCAGTATTTT. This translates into CASSDSLTSTDTQYF. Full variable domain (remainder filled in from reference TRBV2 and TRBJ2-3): EPEVTQTPSHQVTQMGQEVILRCVPISNHLYFYWYRQILGQKVEFLVSFYNNEISEKSEIFDDQFSVERPDGSNFTLKIRSTKLEDSAMYFCASSDSLTSTDTQYFGPGTRLTVL.

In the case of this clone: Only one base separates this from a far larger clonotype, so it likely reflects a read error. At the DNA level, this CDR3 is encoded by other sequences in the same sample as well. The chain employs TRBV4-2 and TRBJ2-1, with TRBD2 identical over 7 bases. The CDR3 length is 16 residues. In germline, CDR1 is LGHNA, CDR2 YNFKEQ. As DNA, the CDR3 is TGTGCCAGCAGCCAAGAGTTTAGCGGGTCCTACAATGAACAGTTCTTC. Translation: CASSQEFSGSYNEQFF.

The CDR3 DNA follows: TGTGCCAGCAGTTTCAATCGGGGAGAGCAGTACTTC. It translates to CASSFNRGEQYF. The rearrangement links TRBV25-1 to TRBJ2-7; D possibly corresponds to TRBD2 (5 bases). Trimming shortened V by 5 bases and J by 7 bases, and 12 bases separated the two germline ends. CDR1 is MGHDK and CDR2 is SYGVNS in the germline V gene. CDR3 size: 12 residues.

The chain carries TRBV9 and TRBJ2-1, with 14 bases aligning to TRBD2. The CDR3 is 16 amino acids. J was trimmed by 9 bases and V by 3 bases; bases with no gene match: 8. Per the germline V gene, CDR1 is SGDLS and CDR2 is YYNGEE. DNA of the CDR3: TGTGCCAGCAGCGCCAGAGGGACTAGCGGGAGCGGTGAGCAGTTCTTC. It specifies CASSARGTSGSGEQFF.

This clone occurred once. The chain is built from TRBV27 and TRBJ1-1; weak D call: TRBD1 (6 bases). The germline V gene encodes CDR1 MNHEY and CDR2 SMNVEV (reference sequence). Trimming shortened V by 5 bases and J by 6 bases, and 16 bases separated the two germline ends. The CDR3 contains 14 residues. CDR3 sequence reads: CASSPRGQAAEAFF. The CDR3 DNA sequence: TGTGCCAGCAGTCCGCGGGGGCAGGCCGCTGAAGCTTTCTTT.

CDR3 amino acids: CASSIRSGQETQYF. The CDR3 nucleotides are TGTGCCAGTAGTATACGGTCAGGACAAGAGACCCAGTACTTC. The genes are TRBV19 and TRBJ2-5; D uncertain. Germline V lookup: CDR1 LNHDA, CDR2 SQIVND (reference sequence). This CDR3 comprises 14 residues. Trimming removed 2 bases from V and 2 bases from J, with 9 bases in between. Full variable domain (missing parts from reference TRBV19 and TRBJ2-5): DGGITQSPKYLFRKEGQNVTLSCEQNLNHDAMYWYRQDPGQGLRLIYYSQIVNDFQKGDIAEGYSVSREKKESFPLTVTSAQKNPTAFYLCASSIRSGQETQYFGPGTRLLVL.

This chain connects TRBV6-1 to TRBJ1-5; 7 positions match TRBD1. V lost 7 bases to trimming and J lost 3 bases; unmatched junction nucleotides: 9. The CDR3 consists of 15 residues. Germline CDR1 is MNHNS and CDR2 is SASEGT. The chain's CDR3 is CASITDRDDNQPQHF. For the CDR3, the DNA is TGTGCCAGCATTACCGACAGGGATGACAATCAGCCCCAGCATTTT.

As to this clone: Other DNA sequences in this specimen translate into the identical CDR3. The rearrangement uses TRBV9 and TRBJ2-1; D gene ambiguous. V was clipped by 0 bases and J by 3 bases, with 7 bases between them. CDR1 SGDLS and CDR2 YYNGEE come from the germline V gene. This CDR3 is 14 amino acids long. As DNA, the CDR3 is TGTGCCAGCAGCGTAGCTTCAGGCTACAATGAGCAGTTCTTC. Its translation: CASSVASGYNEQFF.

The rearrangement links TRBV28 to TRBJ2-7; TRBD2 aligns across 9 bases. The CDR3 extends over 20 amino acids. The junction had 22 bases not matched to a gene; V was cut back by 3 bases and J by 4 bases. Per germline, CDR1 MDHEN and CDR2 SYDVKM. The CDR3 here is CASSFPPRGSGSILGYEQYF. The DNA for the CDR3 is TGTGCCAGCAGTTTCCCTCCACGGGGTAGCGGGAGTATTCTGGGTTACGAGCAGTACTTC.

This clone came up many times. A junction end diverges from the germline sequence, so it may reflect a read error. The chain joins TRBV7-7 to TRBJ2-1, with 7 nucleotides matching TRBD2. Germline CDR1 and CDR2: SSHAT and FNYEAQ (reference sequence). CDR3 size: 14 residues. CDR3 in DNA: TGTGCTAGCAGCCGTTCTAGCGGTTACAATGAGCAGTTCTTC. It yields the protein CASSRSSGYNEQFF.

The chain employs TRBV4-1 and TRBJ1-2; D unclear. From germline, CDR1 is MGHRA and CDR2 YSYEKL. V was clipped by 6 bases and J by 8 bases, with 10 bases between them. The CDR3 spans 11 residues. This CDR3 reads CASRVGIGYTF. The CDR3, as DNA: TGCGCCAGCAGAGTTGGGATCGGCTACACCTTC.

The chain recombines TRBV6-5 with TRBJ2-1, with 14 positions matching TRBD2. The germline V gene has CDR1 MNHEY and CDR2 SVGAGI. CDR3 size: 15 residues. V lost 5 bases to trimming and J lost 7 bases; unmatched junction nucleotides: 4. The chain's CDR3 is CASSPRLAGGNEQFF. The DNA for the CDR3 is TGTGCCAGCAGTCCCCGACTAGCGGGAGGGAATGAGCAGTTCTTC.

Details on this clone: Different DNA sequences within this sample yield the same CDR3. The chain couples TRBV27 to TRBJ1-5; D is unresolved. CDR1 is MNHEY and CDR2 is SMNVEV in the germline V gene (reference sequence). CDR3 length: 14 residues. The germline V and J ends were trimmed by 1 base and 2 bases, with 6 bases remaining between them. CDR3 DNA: TGTGCCAGCAGTTTATTGGGCGGCAATCAGCCCCAGCATTTT. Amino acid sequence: CASSLLGGNQPQHF.

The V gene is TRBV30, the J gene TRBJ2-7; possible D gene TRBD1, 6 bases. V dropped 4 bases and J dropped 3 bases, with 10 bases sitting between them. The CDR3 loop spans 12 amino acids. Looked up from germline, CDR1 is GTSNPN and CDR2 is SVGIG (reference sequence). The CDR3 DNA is TGTGCCTGGAACCGAGGGGGCTACGAGCAGTACTTC. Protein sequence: CAWNRGGYEQYF.

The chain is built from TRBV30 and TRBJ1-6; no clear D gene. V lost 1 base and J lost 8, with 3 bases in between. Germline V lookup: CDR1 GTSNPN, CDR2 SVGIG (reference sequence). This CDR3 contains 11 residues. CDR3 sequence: CAWSEDSPLHF. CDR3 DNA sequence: TGTGCCTGGAGTGAGGATTCACCCCTCCACTTT.

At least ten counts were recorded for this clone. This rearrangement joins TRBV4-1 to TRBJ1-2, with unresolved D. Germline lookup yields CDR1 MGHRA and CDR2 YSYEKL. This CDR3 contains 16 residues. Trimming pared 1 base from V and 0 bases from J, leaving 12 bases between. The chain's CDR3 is CASSQGLTDSNYGYTF. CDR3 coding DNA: TGCGCCAGCAGCCAAGGCTTGACGGATTCTAACTATGGCTACACCTTC.

The CDR3 sequence: CASSLARGDGTGELFF. The CDR3 bases are TGCGCCAGCAGCTTGGCCAGGGGAGATGGCACCGGGGAGCTGTTTTTT. The V gene is TRBV5-1, the J gene TRBJ2-2; a possible D gene is TRBD1 (6 bases). The ends were cut back, 0 bases at V and 4 bases at J, with 13 bases in the middle. Germline values: CDR1 SGHRS, CDR2 YFSETQ. CDR3 size: 16 residues. The full variable domain, in which reference TRBV5-1 and TRBJ2-2 provide the parts outside the CDR3, is KAGVTQTPRYLIKTRGQQVTLSCSPISGHRSVSWYQQTPGQGLQFLFEYFSETQRNKGNFPGRFSGRQFSNSRSEMNVSTLELGDSALYLCASSLARGDGTGELFFGEGSRLTVL.

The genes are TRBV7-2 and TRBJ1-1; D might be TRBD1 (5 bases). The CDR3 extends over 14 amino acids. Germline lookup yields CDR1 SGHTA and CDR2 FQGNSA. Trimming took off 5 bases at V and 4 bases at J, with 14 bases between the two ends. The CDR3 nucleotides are TGTGCCAGCAGCGACCCAACCGGGGGCACTGAAGCTTTCTTT. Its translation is CASSDPTGGTEAFF.

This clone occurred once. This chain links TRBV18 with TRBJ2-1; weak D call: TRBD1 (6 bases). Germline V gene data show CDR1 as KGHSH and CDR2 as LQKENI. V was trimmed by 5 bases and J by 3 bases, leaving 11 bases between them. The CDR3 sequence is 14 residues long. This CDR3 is CASSSDSLYNEQFF. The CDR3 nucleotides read TGTGCCAGCTCATCGGACAGCCTCTACAATGAGCAGTTCTTC.

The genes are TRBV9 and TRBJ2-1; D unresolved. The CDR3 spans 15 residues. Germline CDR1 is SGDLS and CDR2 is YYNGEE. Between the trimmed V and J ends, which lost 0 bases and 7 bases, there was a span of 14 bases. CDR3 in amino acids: CASSVGLLAVNEQFF. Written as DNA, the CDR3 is TGTGCCAGCAGCGTAGGGTTGCTTGCGGTAAATGAGCAGTTCTTC.

CDR3 in amino acids: CASSSDRGADTQYF. The CDR3, as DNA: TGTGCCAGCAGCTCGGACAGGGGAGCAGATACGCAGTATTTT. The chain combines TRBV5-4 with TRBJ2-3; 9 nucleotides line up with TRBD1. The CDR3 is 14 amino acids. The germline V gene has CDR1 SGHNT and CDR2 YYREEE (reference sequence). J lost 4 bases, V lost 3 bases, and 3 bases had no gene match.

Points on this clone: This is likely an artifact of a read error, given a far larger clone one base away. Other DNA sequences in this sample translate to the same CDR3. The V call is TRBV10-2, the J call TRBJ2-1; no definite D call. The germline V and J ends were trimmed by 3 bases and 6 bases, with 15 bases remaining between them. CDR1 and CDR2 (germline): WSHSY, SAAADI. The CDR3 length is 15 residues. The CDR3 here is CASSEYGLPLNEQFF. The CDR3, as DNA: TGCGCCAGCAGTGAATATGGCTTGCCCCTCAATGAGCAGTTCTTC.